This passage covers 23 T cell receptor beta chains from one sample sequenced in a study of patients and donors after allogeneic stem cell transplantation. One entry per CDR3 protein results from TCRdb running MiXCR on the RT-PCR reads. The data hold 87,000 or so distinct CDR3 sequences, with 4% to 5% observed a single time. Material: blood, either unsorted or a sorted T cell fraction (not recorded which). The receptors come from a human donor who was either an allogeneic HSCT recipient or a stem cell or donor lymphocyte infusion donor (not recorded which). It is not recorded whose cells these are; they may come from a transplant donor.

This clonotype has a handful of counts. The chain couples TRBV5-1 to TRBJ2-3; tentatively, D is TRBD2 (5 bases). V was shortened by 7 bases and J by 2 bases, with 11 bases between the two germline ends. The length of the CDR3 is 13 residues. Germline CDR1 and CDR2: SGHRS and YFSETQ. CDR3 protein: CASQTRDTDTQYF. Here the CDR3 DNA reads TGCGCCAGCCAGACCCGGGACACAGATACGCAGTATTTT.

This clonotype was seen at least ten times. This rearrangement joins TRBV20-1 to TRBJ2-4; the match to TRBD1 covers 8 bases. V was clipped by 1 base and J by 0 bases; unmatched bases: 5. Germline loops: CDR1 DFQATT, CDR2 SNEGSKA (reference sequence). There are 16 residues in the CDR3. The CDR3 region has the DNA TGCAGTGCTAGAGGCTCAGGGGGCTTAGCCAAAAACATTCAGTACTTC. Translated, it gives CSARGSGGLAKNIQYF.

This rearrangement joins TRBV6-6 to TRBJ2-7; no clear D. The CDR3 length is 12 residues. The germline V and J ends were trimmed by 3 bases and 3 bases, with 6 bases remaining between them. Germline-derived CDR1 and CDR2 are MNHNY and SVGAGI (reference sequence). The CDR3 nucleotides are TGTGCCAGCAGTTATGACGGCTACGAGCAGTACTTC. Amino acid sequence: CASSYDGYEQYF.

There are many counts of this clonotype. CDR3 nucleotide sequence: TGCGCCAGCAGCTTGGCGCGGATGGGGAACCAAGAGACCCAGTACTTC. It translates to CASSLARMGNQETQYF. This chain joins TRBV5-1 and TRBJ2-5; D gene uncertain. Germline V gene sequence: CDR1 SGHRS, CDR2 YFSETQ. V was shortened by 0 bases and J by 0 bases, with 12 bases between the two germline ends. This CDR3 spans 16 amino acids. The full variable domain, rest sourced from reference TRBV5-1 and TRBJ2-5, is KAGVTQTPRYLIKTRGQQVTLSCSPISGHRSVSWYQQTPGQGLQFLFEYFSETQRNKGNFPGRFSGRQFSNSRSEMNVSTLELGDSALYLCASSLARMGNQETQYFGPGTRLLVL.

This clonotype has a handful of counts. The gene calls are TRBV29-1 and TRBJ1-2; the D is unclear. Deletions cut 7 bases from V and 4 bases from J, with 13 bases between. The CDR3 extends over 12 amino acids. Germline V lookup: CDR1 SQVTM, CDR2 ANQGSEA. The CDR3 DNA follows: TGCAGCGCTGGGTGGGAGTCCTATGGCTACACCTTC. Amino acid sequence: CSAGWESYGYTF.

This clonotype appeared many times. CDR3 loop: CASSLTDGREQFF. CDR3 bases: TGTGCCAGCAGCTTAACGGATGGGCGGGAGCAGTTCTTC. The chain has TRBV7-3 and TRBJ2-1, with no clear D. The germline CDR1 and CDR2 sequences are SGHTA and FQGTGA. The CDR3 length is 13 residues. Trimming took 0 bases from V and 10 from J, leaving 10 bases between them.

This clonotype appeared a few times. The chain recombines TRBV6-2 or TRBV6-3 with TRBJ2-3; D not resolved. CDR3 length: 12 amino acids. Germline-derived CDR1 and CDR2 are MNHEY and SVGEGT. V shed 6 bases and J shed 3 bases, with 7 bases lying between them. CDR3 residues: CASRTATDTQYF. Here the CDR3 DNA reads TGTGCCAGCAGAACAGCTACAGATACGCAGTATTTT.

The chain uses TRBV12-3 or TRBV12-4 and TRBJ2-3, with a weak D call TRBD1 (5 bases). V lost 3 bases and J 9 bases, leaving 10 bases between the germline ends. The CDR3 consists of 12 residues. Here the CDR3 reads CASSFKGSTQYF. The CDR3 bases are TGTGCCAGCAGTTTTAAGGGGTCCACGCAGTATTTT.

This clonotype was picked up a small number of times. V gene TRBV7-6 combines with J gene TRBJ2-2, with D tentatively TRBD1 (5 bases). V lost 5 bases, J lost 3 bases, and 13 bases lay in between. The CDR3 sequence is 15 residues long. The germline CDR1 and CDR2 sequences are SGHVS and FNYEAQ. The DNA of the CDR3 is TGTGCCAGCAGCCTAGGTGTAGGGGACACCGGGGAGCTGTTTTTT. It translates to CASSLGVGDTGELFF.

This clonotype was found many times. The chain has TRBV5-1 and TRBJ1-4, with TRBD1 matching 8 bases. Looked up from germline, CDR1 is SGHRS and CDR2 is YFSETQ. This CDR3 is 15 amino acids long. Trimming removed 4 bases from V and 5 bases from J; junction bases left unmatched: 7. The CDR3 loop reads CASSPSGQVNEKLFF. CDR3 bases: TGCGCCAGCAGCCCGTCGGGACAGGTGAATGAAAAACTGTTTTTT. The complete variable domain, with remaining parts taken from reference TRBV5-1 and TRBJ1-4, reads KAGVTQTPRYLIKTRGQQVTLSCSPISGHRSVSWYQQTPGQGLQFLFEYFSETQRNKGNFPGRFSGRQFSNSRSEMNVSTLELGDSALYLCASSPSGQVNEKLFFGSGTQLSVL.

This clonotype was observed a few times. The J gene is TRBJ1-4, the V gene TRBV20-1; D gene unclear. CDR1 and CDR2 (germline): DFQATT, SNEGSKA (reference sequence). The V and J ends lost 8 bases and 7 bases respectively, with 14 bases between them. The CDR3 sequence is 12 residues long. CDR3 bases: TGCAGTAAGTCGCAGGATCCTGAAAAACTGTTTTTT. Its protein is CSKSQDPEKLFF.

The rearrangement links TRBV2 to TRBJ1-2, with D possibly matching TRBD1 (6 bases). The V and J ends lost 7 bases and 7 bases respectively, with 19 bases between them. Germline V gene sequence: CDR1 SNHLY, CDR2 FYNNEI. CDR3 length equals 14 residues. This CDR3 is CASKGQPTTPGYTF. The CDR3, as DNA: TGTGCCAGCAAAGGACAGCCCACTACTCCTGGCTACACCTTC.

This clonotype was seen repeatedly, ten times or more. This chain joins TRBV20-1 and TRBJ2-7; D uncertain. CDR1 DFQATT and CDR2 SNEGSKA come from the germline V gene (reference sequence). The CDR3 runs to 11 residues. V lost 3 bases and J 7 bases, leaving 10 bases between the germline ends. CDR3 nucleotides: TGCAGTGCTAGGGGGTCTGGGGAGCAGTACTTC. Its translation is CSARGSGEQYF.

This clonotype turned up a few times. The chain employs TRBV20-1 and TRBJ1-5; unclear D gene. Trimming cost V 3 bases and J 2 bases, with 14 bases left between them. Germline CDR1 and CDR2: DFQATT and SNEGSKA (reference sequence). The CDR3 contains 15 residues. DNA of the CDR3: TGCAGTGCTAGGAGTCCGCTGGGTGGCAATCAGCCCCAGCATTTT. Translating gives CSARSPLGGNQPQHF.

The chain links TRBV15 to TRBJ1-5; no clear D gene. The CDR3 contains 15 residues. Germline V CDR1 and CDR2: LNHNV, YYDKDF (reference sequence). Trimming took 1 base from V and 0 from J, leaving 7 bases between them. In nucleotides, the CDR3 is TGTGCCACCAGCAGAGGAAGGGATAGCAATCAGCCCCAGCATTTT. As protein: CATSRGRDSNQPQHF.

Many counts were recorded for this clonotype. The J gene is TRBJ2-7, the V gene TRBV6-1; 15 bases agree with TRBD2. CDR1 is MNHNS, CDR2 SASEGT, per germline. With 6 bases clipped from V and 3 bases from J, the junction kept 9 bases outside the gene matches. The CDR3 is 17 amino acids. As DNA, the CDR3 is TGTGCCAGCAGCCGGACTAGCGGGGGGGCGGTCGGCTACGAGCAGTACTTC. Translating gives CASSRTSGGAVGYEQYF.

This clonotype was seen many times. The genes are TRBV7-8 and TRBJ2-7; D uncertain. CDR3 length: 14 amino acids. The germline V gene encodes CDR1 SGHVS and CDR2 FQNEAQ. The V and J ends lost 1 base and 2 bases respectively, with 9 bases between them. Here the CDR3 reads CASSLDGTTYEQYF. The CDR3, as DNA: TGTGCCAGCAGCTTAGATGGCACTACCTACGAGCAGTACTTC.

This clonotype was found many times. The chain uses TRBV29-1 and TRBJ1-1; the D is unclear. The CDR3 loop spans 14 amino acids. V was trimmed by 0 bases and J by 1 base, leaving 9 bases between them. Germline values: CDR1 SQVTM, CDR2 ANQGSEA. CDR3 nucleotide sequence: TGCAGCGTTGAAGAGGGCCCAGGGAACACTGAAGCTTTCTTT. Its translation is CSVEEGPGNTEAFF.

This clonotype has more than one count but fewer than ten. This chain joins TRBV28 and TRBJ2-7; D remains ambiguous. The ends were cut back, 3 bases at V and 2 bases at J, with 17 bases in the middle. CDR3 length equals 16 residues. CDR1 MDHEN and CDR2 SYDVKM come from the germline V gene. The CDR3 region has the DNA TGTGCCAGCAGTTTTAATTTGGCATACCTCACCTACGAGCAGTACTTC. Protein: CASSFNLAYLTYEQYF.

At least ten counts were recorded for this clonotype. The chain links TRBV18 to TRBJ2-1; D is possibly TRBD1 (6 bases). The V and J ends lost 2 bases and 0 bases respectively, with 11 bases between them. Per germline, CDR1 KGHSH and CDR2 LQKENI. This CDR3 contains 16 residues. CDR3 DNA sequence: TGTGCCAGCTCACCATCGAAGGACAGCTCCTACAATGAGCAGTTCTTC. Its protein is CASSPSKDSSYNEQFF.

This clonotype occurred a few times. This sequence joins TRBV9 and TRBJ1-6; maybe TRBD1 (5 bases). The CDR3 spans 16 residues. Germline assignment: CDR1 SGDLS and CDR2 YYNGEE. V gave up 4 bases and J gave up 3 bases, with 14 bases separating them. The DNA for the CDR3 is TGTGCCAGCAGCCCAACGGGACTGATCTATAATTCACCCCTCCACTTT. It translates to CASSPTGLIYNSPLHF.

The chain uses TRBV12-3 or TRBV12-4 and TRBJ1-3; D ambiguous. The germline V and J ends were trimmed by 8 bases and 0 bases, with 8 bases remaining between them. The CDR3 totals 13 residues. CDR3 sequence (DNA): TGTGCCAGCCAGGTCAACTCTGGAAACACCATATATTTT. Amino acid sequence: CASQVNSGNTIYF.

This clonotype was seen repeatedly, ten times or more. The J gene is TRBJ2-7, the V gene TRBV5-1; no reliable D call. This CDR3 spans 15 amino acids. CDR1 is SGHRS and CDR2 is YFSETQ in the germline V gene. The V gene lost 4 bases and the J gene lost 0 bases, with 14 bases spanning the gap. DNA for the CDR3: TGCGCCAGCAGCCCGGACGCCGAAAGCTCCTACGAGCAGTACTTC. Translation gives CASSPDAESSYEQYF.